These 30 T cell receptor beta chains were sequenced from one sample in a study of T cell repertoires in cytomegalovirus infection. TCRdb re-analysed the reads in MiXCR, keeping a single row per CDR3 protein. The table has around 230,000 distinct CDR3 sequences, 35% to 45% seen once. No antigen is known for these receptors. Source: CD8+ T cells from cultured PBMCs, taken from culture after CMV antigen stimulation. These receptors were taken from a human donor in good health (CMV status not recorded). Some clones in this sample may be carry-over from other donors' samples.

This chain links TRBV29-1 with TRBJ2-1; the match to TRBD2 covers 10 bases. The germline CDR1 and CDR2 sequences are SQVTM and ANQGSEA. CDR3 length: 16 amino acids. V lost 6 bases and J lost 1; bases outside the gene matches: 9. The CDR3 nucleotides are TGCAGCGTCGAGGGGCTAGCGGGGGCATCCTACAATGAGCAGTTCTTC. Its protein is CSVEGLAGASYNEQFF.

The CDR3 here is CASSVTFPGQGAKNYGYTF. CDR3 DNA: TGTGCCAGCAGCGTTACCTTTCCGGGACAGGGGGCGAAGAACTATGGCTACACCTTC. The chain employs TRBV11-2 and TRBJ1-2; 12 bases agree with TRBD1. CDR1 is SGHAT and CDR2 is FQNNGV in the germline V gene. The CDR3 has 19 residues. Trimming removed 5 bases from V and 2 bases from J; junction bases left unmatched: 15.

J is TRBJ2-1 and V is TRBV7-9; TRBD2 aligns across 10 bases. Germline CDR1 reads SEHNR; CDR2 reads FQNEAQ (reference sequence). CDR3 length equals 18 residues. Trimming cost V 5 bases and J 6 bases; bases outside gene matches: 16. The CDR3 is CASSLSVRLAGVVNEQFF. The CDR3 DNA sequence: TGTGCCAGCAGCCTGAGCGTTAGGCTAGCGGGAGTTGTCAATGAGCAGTTCTTC.

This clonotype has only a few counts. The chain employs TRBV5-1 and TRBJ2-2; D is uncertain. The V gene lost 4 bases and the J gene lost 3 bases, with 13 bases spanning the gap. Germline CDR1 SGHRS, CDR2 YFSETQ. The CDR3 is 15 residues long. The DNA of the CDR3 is TGCGCCAGCAGCCGAGACACAGATTACACCGGGGAGCTGTTTTTT. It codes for CASSRDTDYTGELFF. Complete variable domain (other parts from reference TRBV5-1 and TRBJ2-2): KAGVTQTPRYLIKTRGQQVTLSCSPISGHRSVSWYQQTPGQGLQFLFEYFSETQRNKGNFPGRFSGRQFSNSRSEMNVSTLELGDSALYLCASSRDTDYTGELFFGEGSRLTVL.

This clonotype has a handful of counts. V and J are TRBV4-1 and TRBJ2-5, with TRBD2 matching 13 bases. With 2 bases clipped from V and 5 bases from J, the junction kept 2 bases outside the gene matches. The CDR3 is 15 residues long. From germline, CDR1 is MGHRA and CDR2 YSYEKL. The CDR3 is CASSQRTSGSETQYF. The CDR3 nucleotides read TGCGCCAGCAGCCAACGGACTAGCGGGAGTGAGACCCAGTACTTC.

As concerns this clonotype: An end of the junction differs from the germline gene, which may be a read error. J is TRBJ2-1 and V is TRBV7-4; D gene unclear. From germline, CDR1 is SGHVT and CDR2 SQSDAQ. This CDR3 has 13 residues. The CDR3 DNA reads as TGTGCCAGCAGCACTCGAAACCACCTTGGACCAATCTTC. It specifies CASSTRNHLGPIF.

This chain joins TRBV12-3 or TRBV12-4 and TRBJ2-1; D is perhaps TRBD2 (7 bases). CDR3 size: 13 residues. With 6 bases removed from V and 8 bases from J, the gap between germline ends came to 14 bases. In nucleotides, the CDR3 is TGTGCCAGCAGCACGCGGGGGCGGGATGAGCAGTTCTTC. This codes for CASSTRGRDEQFF.

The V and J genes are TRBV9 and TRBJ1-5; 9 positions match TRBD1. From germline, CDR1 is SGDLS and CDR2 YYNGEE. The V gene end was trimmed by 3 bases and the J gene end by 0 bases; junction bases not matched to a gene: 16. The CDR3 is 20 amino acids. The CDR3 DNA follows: TGTGCCAGCAGCGGACAGGGGGTACCCCTGGGAACTTATAGCAATCAGCCCCAGCATTTT. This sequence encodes CASSGQGVPLGTYSNQPQHF. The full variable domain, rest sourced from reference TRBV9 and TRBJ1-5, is DSGVTQTPKHLITATGQRVTLRCSPRSGDLSVYWYQQSLDQGLQFLIQYYNGEERAKGNILERFSAQQFPDLHSELNLSSLELGDSALYFCASSGQGVPLGTYSNQPQHFGDGTRLSIL.

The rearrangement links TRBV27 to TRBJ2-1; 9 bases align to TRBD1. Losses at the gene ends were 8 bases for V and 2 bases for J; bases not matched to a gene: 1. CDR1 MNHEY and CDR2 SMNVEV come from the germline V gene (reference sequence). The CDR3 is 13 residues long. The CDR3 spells CASHRGPYNEQFF. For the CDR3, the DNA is TGTGCCAGCCACAGGGGGCCCTACAATGAGCAGTTCTTC.

The CDR3 here is CASNLGAELPYEQYF. In DNA, the CDR3 is TGTGCCAGCAACCTAGGAGCGGAGCTCCCCTACGAGCAGTACTTC. V is TRBV12-3 or TRBV12-4 and J is TRBJ2-7; D is perhaps TRBD2 (5 bases). CDR3 length: 15 amino acids. V was cut by 7 bases and J by 2 bases, with 18 bases left in between.

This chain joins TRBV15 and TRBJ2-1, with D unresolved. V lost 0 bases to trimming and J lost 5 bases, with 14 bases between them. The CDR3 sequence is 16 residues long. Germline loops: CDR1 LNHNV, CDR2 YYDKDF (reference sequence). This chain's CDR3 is CATSRDTQAINNEQFF. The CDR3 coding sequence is TGTGCCACCAGCAGAGATACCCAGGCTATTAACAATGAGCAGTTCTTC. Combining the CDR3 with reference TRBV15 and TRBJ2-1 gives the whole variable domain DAMVIQNPRYQVTQFGKPVTLSCSQTLNHNVMYWYQQKSSQAPKLLFHYYDKDFNNEADTPDNFQSRRPNTSFCFLDIRSPGLGDTAMYLCATSRDTQAINNEQFFGPGTRLTVL.

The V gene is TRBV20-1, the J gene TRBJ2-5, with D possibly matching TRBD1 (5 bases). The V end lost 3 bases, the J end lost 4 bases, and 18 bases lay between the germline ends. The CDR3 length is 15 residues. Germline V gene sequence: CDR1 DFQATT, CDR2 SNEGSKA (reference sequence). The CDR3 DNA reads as TGCAGTGCTAGGAGAGACTCAGGCCAGGGAGAGACCCAGTACTTC. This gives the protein CSARRDSGQGETQYF.

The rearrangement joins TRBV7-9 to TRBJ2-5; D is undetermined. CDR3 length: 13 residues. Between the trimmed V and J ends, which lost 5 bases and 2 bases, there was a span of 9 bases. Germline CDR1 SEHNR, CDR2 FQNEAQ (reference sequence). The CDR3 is CASSPQAQETQYF. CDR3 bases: TGTGCCAGCAGCCCCCAGGCGCAAGAGACCCAGTACTTC. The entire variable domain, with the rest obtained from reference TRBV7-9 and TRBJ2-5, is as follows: DTGVSQNPRHKITKRGQNVTFRCDPISEHNRLYWYRQTLGQGPEFLTYFQNEAQLEKSRLLSDRFSAERPKGSFSTLEIQRTEQGDSAMYLCASSPQAQETQYFGPGTRLLVL.

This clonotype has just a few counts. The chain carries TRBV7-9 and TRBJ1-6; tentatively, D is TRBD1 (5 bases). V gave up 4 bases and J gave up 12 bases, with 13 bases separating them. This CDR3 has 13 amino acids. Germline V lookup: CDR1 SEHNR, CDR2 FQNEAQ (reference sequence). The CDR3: CASSSDRVIPLHF. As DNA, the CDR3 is TGTGCCAGCAGCTCCGACAGAGTGATACCCCTCCACTTT.

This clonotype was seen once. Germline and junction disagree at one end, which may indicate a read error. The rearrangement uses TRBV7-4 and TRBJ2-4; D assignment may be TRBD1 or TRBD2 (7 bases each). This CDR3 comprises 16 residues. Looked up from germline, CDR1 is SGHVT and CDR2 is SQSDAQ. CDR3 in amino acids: CTSRRGTEGAKNIQYF. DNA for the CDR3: TGTACCAGCAGGCGGGGGACAGAAGGTGCCAAAAACATTCAGTACTTC.

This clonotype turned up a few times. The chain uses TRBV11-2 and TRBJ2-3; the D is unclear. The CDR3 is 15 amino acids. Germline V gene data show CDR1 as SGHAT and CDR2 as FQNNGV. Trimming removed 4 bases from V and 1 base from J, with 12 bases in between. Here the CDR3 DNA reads TGTGCCAGCAGCTCCACGGACCGGGGCACAGATACGCAGTATTTT. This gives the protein CASSSTDRGTDTQYF.

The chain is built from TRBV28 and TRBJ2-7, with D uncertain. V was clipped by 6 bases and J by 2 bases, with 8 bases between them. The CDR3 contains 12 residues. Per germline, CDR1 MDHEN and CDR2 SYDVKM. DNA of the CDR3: TGTGCCAGCAGCCCCCTTACCTACGAGCAGTACTTC. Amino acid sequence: CASSPLTYEQYF.

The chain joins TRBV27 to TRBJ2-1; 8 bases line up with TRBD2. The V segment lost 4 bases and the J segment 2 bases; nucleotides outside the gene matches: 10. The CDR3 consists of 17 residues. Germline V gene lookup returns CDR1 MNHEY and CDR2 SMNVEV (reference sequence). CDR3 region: CASSSALSTSAYNEQFF. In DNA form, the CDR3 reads TGTGCCAGCAGTTCGGCCCTGTCGACTAGCGCCTACAATGAGCAGTTCTTC.

CDR3 in amino acids: CASSYPYSGEVAKNIQYF. As DNA, the CDR3 is TGTGCCAGCAGTTACCCTTACTCAGGAGAAGTGGCCAAAAACATTCAGTACTTC. V gene TRBV6-6 combines with J gene TRBJ2-4; unclear D gene. The V end was cut by 2 bases, the J end by 1 base, with 18 bases between. Germline CDR1 and CDR2: MNHNY and SVGAGI (reference sequence). CDR3 length: 18 residues.

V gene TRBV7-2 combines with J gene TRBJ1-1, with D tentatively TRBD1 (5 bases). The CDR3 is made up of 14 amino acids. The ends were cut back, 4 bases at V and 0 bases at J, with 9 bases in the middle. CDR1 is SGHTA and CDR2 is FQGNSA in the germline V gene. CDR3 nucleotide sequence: TGTGCCAGCAGCTGGGACCGCATGAACACTGAAGCTTTCTTT. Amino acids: CASSWDRMNTEAFF.

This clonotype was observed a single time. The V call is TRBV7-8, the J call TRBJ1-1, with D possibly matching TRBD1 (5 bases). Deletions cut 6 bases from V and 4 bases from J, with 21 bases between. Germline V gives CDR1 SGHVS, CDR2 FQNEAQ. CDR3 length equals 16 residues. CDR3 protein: CASSHGRAGRITEAFF. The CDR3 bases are TGTGCCAGCAGTCACGGGAGGGCAGGGAGGATCACTGAAGCTTTCTTT.

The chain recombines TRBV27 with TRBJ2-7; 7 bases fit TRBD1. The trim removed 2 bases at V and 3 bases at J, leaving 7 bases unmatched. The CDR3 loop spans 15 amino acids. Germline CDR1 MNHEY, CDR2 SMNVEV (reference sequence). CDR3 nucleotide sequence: TGTGCCAGCAGTTTAACAGGGGATGGCGGCTACGAGCAGTACTTC. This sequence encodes CASSLTGDGGYEQYF.

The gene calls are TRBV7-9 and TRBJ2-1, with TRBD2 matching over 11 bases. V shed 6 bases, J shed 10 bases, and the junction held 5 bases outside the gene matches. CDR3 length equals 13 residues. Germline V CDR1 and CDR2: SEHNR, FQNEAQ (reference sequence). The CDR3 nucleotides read TGTGCCAGCAGAGGGACTAGCGGTCCAGAGCAGTTCTTC. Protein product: CASRGTSGPEQFF.

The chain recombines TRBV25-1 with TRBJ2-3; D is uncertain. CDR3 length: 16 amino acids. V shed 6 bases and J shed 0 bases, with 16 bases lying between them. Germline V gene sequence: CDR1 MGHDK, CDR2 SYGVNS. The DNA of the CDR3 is TGTGCCAGCAGCTCGAATGGGCCAACTAGCACAGATACGCAGTATTTT. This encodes CASSSNGPTSTDTQYF.

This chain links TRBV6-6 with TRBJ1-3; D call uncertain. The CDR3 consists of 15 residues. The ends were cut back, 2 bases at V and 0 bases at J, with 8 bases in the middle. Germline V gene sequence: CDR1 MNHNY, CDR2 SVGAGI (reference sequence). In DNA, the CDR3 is TGTGCCAGCAGTTACCGGCGGACCTCTGGAAACACCATATATTTT. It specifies CASSYRRTSGNTIYF.

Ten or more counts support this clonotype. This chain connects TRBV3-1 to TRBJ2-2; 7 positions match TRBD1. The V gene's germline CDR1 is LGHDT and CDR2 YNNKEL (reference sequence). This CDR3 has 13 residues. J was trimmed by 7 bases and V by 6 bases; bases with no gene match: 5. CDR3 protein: CASRPTGYGELFF. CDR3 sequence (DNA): TGTGCCAGCAGACCGACAGGGTACGGGGAGCTGTTTTTT.

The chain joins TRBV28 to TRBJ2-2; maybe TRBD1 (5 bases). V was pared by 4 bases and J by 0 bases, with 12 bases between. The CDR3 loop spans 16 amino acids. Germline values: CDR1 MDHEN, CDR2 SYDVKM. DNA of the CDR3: TGTGCCAGCAGTTACCCCGAAGGGGCGAACACCGGGGAGCTGTTTTTT. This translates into CASSYPEGANTGELFF.

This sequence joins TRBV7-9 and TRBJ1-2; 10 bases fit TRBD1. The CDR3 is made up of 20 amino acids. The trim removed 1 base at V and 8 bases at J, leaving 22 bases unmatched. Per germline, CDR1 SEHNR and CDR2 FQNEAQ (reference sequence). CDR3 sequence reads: CASSLDTKDATGGLVDGYTF. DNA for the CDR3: TGTGCCAGCAGCTTAGACACAAAGGACGCGACAGGGGGCTTAGTAGACGGCTACACCTTC.

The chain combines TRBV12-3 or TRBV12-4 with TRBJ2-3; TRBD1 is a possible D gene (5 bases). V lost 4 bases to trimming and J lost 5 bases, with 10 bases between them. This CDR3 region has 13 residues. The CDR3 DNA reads TGTGCCAGCAGTTACCCAGGGAAAGATACGCAGTATTTT. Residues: CASSYPGKDTQYF.

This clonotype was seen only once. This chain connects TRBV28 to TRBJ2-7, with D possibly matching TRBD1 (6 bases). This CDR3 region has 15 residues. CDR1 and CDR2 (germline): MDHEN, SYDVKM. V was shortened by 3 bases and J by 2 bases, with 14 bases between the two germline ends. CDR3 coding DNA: TGTGCCAGCAGTTTTGCGGACAGCCTCACCTACGAGCAGTACTTC. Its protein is CASSFADSLTYEQYF.